This T cell receptor beta chain was retrieved from a study of blood T cell repertoires in COVID-19. Study-level background: Collection of acute and convalescent COVID-19 samples took place in the United States, Italy and Spain. Sources were T cells, B-cell-depleted T cells, or PBMCs; the material itself was cDNA or gDNA.

The CDR3 spans 16 residues. Germline V CDR1 and CDR2: LNHDA, SQIVND (reference sequence). Trimming stripped 5 bases from V and 0 bases from J, with 15 bases between. As processed by the authors: The authors estimated nucleated cell counts from reference gene primer amplification. Only in-frame clones appear in the TCRdb table, and some are missing; sequencing was by immunoSEQ multiplex PCR. That table gives V, J and clone size, and the DNA gave D and trimming. Among under 150,000 clones listed, about four fifths were seen once. The chain combines TRBV19 with TRBJ2-3; a possible D gene is TRBD2 (6 bases). The source of this sequence is an elderly woman in a cohort sampled during active or convalescent COVID-19. Sequenced sample: peripheral blood. This CDR3 reads CASSPGVAESTDTQYF. CDR3 in DNA: TGTGCCAGTAGTCCGGGGGTAGCGGAAAGCACAGATACGCAGTATTTT.